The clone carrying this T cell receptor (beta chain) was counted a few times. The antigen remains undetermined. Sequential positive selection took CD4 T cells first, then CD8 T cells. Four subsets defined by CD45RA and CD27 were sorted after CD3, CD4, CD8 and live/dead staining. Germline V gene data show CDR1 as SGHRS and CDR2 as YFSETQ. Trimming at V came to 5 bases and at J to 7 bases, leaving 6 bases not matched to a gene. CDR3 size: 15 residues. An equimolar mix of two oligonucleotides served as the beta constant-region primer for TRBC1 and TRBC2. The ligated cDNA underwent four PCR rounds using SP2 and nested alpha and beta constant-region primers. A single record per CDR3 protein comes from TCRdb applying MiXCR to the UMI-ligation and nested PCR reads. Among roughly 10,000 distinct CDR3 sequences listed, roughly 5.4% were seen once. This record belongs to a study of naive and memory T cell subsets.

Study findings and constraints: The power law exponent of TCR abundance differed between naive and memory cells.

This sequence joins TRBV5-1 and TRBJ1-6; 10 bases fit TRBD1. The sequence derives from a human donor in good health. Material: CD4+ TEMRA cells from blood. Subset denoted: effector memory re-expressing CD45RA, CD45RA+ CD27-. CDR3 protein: CASRHGQGENSPLHF. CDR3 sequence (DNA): TGCGCCAGCAGACACGGACAGGGGGAAAATTCACCCCTCCACTTT.